Sequencing of this TCR beta chain was carried out in a study of blood T cell repertoires in COVID-19 (TCRdb year 2020). At the level of the whole study: The collaborator samples originated in the United States, Italy and Spain and spanned the acute and convalescent phases of COVID-19. The material from the prospective study consisted of cDNA or gDNA derived from T cells, B-cell-depleted T cells, or PBMCs. Subjects who had been exposed to COVID-19, were actively infected with it, or had recovered from it provided the deeply sampled blood TCRbeta repertoires that made up the dataset. The repertoires were released in a freely available public database meant as a resource for research on the immune response to SARS-CoV-2. Samples were obtained from the ongoing ImmuneRACE study (first 160 participants) and from approximately 1,200 subjects provided by 6 global collaborators. The sample metadata nearly always contained a de-identified subject ID, COVID-19 status, age in years and sex. Where available, HLA class I and class II types were taken from metadata supplied by the sample provider and were not determined by assay-based typing.

Each collaborating institution followed its own protocols to collect whole blood in K2EDTA tubes. Collaborator samples were shipped for TCRbeta analysis as frozen whole blood, isolated PBMCs, or DNA extracted from either sample type. As concerns this clone: There is no known antigen for this receptor. No quality values exist for individual bases; no much larger clone is one base distant.

The immunoSEQ Assay, a bias-controlled multiplex PCR, was used to amplify TCRbeta CDR3 regions from genomic DNA. The authors' pipeline ran thus. The number of nucleated cells in each sample was estimated by amplification of reference gene primers within the assay. To quantify the absolute abundance of each unique TCRbeta CDR3 rearrangement, sequence reads were collapsed and filtered. Productive Simpson clonality was computed per sample as the square root of Simpson's diversity index over productive rearrangements. The table was pulled from immuneACCESS by TCRdb, which kept in-frame rearrangements only. Such tables lose some clones; where checked, under half of the loss comes from unresolved V genes, and the rest has no known cause. V, J and clone size are taken as reported in that table, and D and trimming were inferred from the DNA itself. In all, the sample holds around 28,000 clones, and about 83% of those were seen once. The ten biggest clones cover over 15% of the sample.

According to the germline V gene, CDR1 reads MNHEY and CDR2 reads SVGAGI. Trimming takes 2 bases off V and 5 bases off J; junction bases not matched to a gene: 1. The cysteine opens and the phenylalanine closes a CDR3 of 13 amino acids. This entry keeps only the CDR3 DNA: 39 bases, framed from base 1. Broad study findings and their caveats: Clinical and demographic metadata were provided uncurated, with the amount varying by source and participant.

Recombination linked TRBV6-5 to TRBJ2-7; TRBD1 lines up with 9 middle nucleotides. Sequencing input: peripheral blood. The sequence was obtained from a human donor in a cohort sampled during active COVID-19. Here the CDR3 is given as CASSYRDRDEQYF. The nucleotides are TGTGCCAGCAGTTACCGGGACAGGGACGAGCAGTACTTC.